A selection of T cell receptor beta chains follows, all from one sample in a study of regulatory T cells in long-lasting Graves disease. Via MiXCR, TCRdb re-called the multiplex PCR reads, giving one row per CDR3 protein. There are just over 600,000 distinct CDR3 sequences in the sample; roughly 15% occur only once, and approximately 20% lies in the top ten. This sample was shared with a second study, whose subject was T cells in Graves' hyperthyroidism and ophthalmopathy.

Source: peripheral blood mononuclear cells (PBMCs), taken at new diagnosis, from a patient treated with antithyroid drugs. All receptors come from a woman in her 30s with Graves disease. Both conserved end residues are part of each CDR3. The D gene is left open where the match is weak. The listing skips clone size in some rows; elsewhere it reads once, few, many or a size class.

cdr3_length j_call d_call clone_size v_call cdr3_aa cdr3_nt
14 TRBJ1-1 - many TRBV28 CASSLSLGNTEAFF TGTGCCAGCAGTTTATCGTTGGGGAACACTGAAGCTTTCTTT
15 TRBJ1-5 TRBD1 few TRBV9 CASSTGQHSNQPQHF TGTGCCAGCAGCACGGGACAGCACTCGAATCAGCCCCAGCATTTT
14 TRBJ2-5 - many TRBV3-1 CASSQAWRQETQYF TGTGCCAGCAGCCAAGCGTGGAGGCAAGAGACCCAGTACTTC
15 TRBJ2-7 TRBD1 many TRBV28 CASSSGQGSPGEQYF TGTGCCAGCAGTTCGGGACAGGGTTCTCCTGGCGAGCAGTACTTC
14 TRBJ2-5 - - TRBV25-1 CASSEYGGLETQYF TGTGCCAGCAGTGAATATGGGGGGCTGGAGACCCAGTACTTC
13 TRBJ2-7 - - TRBV20-1 CSALPGHLYEQYF TGCAGTGCTCTTCCGGGGCACCTCTACGAGCAGTACTTC
14 TRBJ2-6 - many TRBV3-1 CASSLPSGANVLTF TGTGCCAGCAGCCTTCCCTCTGGGGCCAACGTCCTGACTTTC
15 TRBJ2-1 TRBD2 few TRBV5-1 CASSLSTSGRGEQFF TGCGCCAGCAGCTTGTCTACTAGCGGGAGGGGTGAGCAGTTCTTC
14 TRBJ2-5 - many TRBV28 CASSPPRYQETQYF TGTGCCAGCAGTCCGCCTAGGTACCAAGAGACCCAGTACTTC
14 TRBJ1-4 - - TRBV6-1 CASGLDRTNEKLFF TGTGCCAGCGGACTTGATAGGACTAATGAAAAACTGTTTTTT
13 TRBJ2-7 - many TRBV2 CASKLGLTYEQYF TGTGCCAGCAAACTCGGGCTTACCTACGAGCAGTACTTC
18 TRBJ1-4 - many TRBV12-3/TRBV12-4 CASTTNAGVGRWHEKLFF TGTGCCAGCACCACCAATGCGGGTGTGGGGCGGTGGCATGAAAAACTGTTTTTT
16 TRBJ2-5 TRBD2 - TRBV7-3 CASSLGGLAGQETQYF TGTGCCAGCAGCTTGGGGGGACTAGCGGGACAAGAGACCCAGTACTTC
13 TRBJ2-5 TRBD1 few TRBV29-1 CSVEVRGLETQYF TGCAGCGTTGAAGTTAGGGGGCTCGAGACCCAGTACTTC
13 TRBJ2-7 - few TRBV7-9 CASSLDAFYEQYF TGTGCCAGCAGCTTGGACGCCTTCTACGAGCAGTACTTC
11 TRBJ2-1 - - TRBV28 CASGYRNEQFF TGTGCCAGCGGGTACAGGAATGAGCAGTTCTTC
16 TRBJ2-2 TRBD1 many TRBV27 CASSLYRGKNTGELFF TGTGCCAGCAGTTTGTACAGGGGAAAAAACACCGGGGAGCTGTTTTTT
13 TRBJ1-5 - - TRBV20-1 CSTSPSSNQPQHF TGCAGTACTAGCCCCTCGTCCAATCAGCCCCAGCATTTT
14 TRBJ2-5 - many TRBV28 CASSLRGHLGTQYF TGTGCCAGCAGTTTACGGGGCCATCTAGGGACCCAGTACTTC
13 TRBJ1-1 - few TRBV30 CAWRSGPNTEAFF TGTGCCTGGAGAAGCGGGCCGAACACTGAAGCTTTCTTT
15 TRBJ2-6 - many TRBV2 CASSERGSGANVLTF TGTGCCAGCAGTGAAAGGGGCTCTGGGGCCAACGTCCTGACTTTC
16 TRBJ1-2 TRBD1 - TRBV7-2 CASSYRTGGFSDDYTF TGTGCCAGCAGCTACAGGACAGGGGGCTTCTCTGATGACTACACCTTC
12 TRBJ2-5 - many TRBV30 CAWAWSQETQYF TGTGCCTGGGCTTGGAGCCAAGAGACCCAGTACTTC
14 TRBJ1-1 - many TRBV11-2 CASASGTGNTEAFF TGTGCCAGCGCTTCGGGGACGGGGAACACTGAAGCTTTCTTT
12 TRBJ1-5 TRBD1 few TRBV20-1 CSARTGAQPQHF TGCAGTGCCCGGACAGGGGCTCAGCCCCAGCATTTT
13 TRBJ1-4 - - TRBV7-9 CASSLDWDEKLFF TGTGCCAGCAGCTTGGACTGGGATGAAAAACTGTTTTTT
17 TRBJ1-3 - - TRBV4-2 CASSQDGGWGSGNTIYF TGTGCCAGCAGTCAAGATGGGGGATGGGGCTCTGGAAACACCATATATTTT
16 TRBJ1-1 - - TRBV2 CARGSGVDRMNTEAFF TGTGCCAGGGGGTCGGGGGTAGATAGAATGAACACTGAAGCTTTCTTT
14 TRBJ2-1 - - TRBV11-2 CASRFRASRDEQFF TGTGCCAGCAGGTTCAGGGCGTCTCGGGATGAGCAGTTCTTC
15 TRBJ2-5 - many TRBV6-5 CASSYSEQGWETQYF TGTGCCAGCAGTTACTCGGAACAGGGCTGGGAGACCCAGTACTTC